This T cell receptor beta chain was captured in a study of T-cell memory formation after mild COVID-19. Background on the study: Across donors, TCR clusters were largely donor specific.

This clonotype has a handful of counts. The antigen is not known. A junction boundary mismatches the germline segment, possibly from a read error. TCRdb re-derived calls from the 5' RACE reads in MiXCR, one entry per CDR3 protein. The sample contains about 340,000 distinct CDR3 sequences, 10% to 15% of which appear only once. Germline CDR1 SGHTA, CDR2 FQGNSA. The CDR3 length is 13 residues. Study outcomes and limitations: Researchers found some responding clones in pre-infection memory, a sign that cross-reactive memory joined. Clones shrinking from day 15 to 85 showed even CD4/CD8 mixes; later expanders tilted CD4+. Most CD4+ clones that shrank were in CM and EM, while CD8+ ones turned up in EMRA.

The clonotype originates from a young man who had mild COVID-19 (a few samples of this study predate the infection). Cell type and time point are not known. The specimen sequenced was PBMCs or a T cell subset sorted from them (not recorded which). The chain recombines TRBV7-2 with TRBJ2-7; 7 bases agree with TRBD2. The chain's CDR3 is CASSLGGSEREDF. The CDR3 region has the DNA TGTGCCAGCAGCTTAGGCGGGAGTGAAAGGGAGGACTTC.